The 12 T cell receptor beta chains below come from one sample, sequenced in a study of blood T cell repertoires in COVID-19. Profiled with immunoSEQ multiplex PCR; TCRdb holds only in-frame clones, not every one. The table shows about 200,000 clones, with about 90% occurring only once. Material: PBMCs or T cells enriched from blood (not recorded which). These receptors were collected from a man between 25 and 39 years old who had recovered from COVID-19.

The chain is built from TRBV7-2 and TRBJ2-7; D might be TRBD1 (6 bases). Trimming removed 0 bases at V and 4 bases at J, with 10 bases between. The CDR3 contains 14 residues. The germline gives CDR1 SGHTA, CDR2 FQGNSA. CDR3 protein: CASSLATGQYEQYF. In nucleotides, the CDR3 is TGTGCCAGCAGCTTAGCCACTGGACAGTACGAGCAGTACTTC.

The V gene is TRBV30, the J gene TRBJ1-3; 9 bases are a match to TRBD1. The CDR3 runs to 14 residues. CDR1 and CDR2 from the germline V gene are GTSNPN and SVGIG (reference sequence). J gave up 1 base and V 4 bases, and 2 bases lay outside the gene matches. The CDR3 spells CAWNRGPSGNTIYF. CDR3 DNA sequence: TGTGCCTGGAACAGGGGGCCATCTGGAAACACCATATATTTT.

This CDR3 reads CASSSSSGTQHF. In DNA, the CDR3 is TGTGCCAGCAGCTCATCCTCCGGGACCCAGCATTTT. The gene calls are TRBV7-2 and TRBJ1-5, with unresolved D. Germline V gene sequence: CDR1 SGHTA, CDR2 FQGNSA. The CDR3 consists of 12 residues. Trimming stripped 4 bases from V and 11 bases from J, with 12 bases between.

This chain links TRBV2 with TRBJ1-6; D not resolved. Deletions cut 2 bases from V and 9 bases from J, with 14 bases between. CDR1 and CDR2 from the germline V gene are SNHLY and FYNNEI. CDR3 length: 15 residues. CDR3 amino acids: CASSESPAGGSPLHF. The CDR3 coding sequence is TGTGCCAGCAGTGAATCCCCCGCCGGAGGTTCACCCCTCCACTTT.

The chain employs TRBV15 and TRBJ2-7, with D possibly TRBD1 on 6 matching bases. V was pared by 1 base and J by 0 bases, with 10 bases between. CDR3 length equals 15 residues. Germline V gene data show CDR1 as LNHNV and CDR2 as YYDKDF (reference sequence). As DNA, the CDR3 is TGTGCCACCAGCAGAGGGACAGCGGTCTCCTACGAGCAGTACTTC. Amino acid sequence: CATSRGTAVSYEQYF.

CDR3 coding DNA: TGCGCCAGCAGCCAAGACCCGGGACACCTCTACGAGCAGTACTTC. As protein: CASSQDPGHLYEQYF. The V and J genes are TRBV4-3 and TRBJ2-7; the D gene is possibly TRBD1 (6 bases). V lost 0 bases and J lost 3, with 12 bases in between. CDR3 length equals 15 residues. Germline values: CDR1 LGHNA, CDR2 YSLEER.

This chain uses TRBV29-1 with TRBJ2-7; 10 bases line up with TRBD1. This CDR3 is built from 14 residues. From germline, CDR1 is SQVTM and CDR2 ANQGSEA. V lost 6 bases, J lost 0 bases, and 5 bases stayed unmatched. CDR3 coding DNA: TGCAGCGTGGAGGGGGACAGGGGCTCCTACGAGCAGTACTTC. It encodes CSVEGDRGSYEQYF.

The rearrangement uses TRBV11-1 and TRBJ1-1, with D hard to call. The germline V gene has CDR1 SGHAT and CDR2 FQDESV (reference sequence). This CDR3 is 13 amino acids long. V lost 3 bases, J lost 2 bases, and 7 bases lay in between. The CDR3 sequence: CASSLTANTEAFF. In nucleotides, the CDR3 is TGTGCCAGCAGCTTGACTGCTAACACTGAAGCTTTCTTT.

The CDR3 region is CASTFRGQGREKLFF. The CDR3 bases are TGTGCCAGCACCTTTAGGGGACAGGGGAGAGAAAAACTGTTTTTT. The rearrangement joins TRBV7-8 to TRBJ1-4, with 10 bases aligning to TRBD1. The germline V gene encodes CDR1 SGHVS and CDR2 FQNEAQ. With V trimmed by 7 bases and J by 8 bases, 10 bases remained unmatched. The CDR3 runs to 15 residues. Combining the CDR3 with reference TRBV7-8 and TRBJ1-4 gives the whole variable domain GAGVSQSPRYKVAKRGQDVALRCDPISGHVSLFWYQQALGQGPEFLTYFQNEAQLDKSGLPSDRFFAERPEGSVSTLKIQRTQQEDSAVYLCASTFRGQGREKLFFGSGTQLSVL.

This chain uses TRBV28 with TRBJ1-2; the match to TRBD1 covers 8 bases. The CDR3 contains 16 residues. Germline CDR1 MDHEN, CDR2 SYDVKM. Trimming removed 5 bases from V and 5 bases from J; junction bases left unmatched: 13. The CDR3 DNA is TGTGCCAGCAGTACGCCCTCCTCAGGGGGCGAGTATGGCTACACCTTC. Protein: CASSTPSSGGEYGYTF.

The chain links TRBV20-1 to TRBJ2-7; 7 bases are a match to TRBD1. There are 13 residues in the CDR3. Germline V gene data show CDR1 as DFQATT and CDR2 as SNEGSKA (reference sequence). Trimming removed 3 bases from V and 1 base from J; junction bases left unmatched: 3. This CDR3 reads CSASPGQSYEQYF. As DNA, the CDR3 is TGCAGTGCTAGTCCGGGACAGTCCTACGAGCAGTACTTC.

The table lists this clone with a count of one. This chain connects TRBV30 to TRBJ2-4; 7 bases are a match to TRBD1. The CDR3 loop spans 14 amino acids. The germline V gene encodes CDR1 GTSNPN and CDR2 SVGIG (reference sequence). With 4 bases clipped from V and 8 bases from J, the junction kept 11 bases outside the gene matches. The DNA of the CDR3 is TGTGCCTGGACCTTGACAGGGCGTGGGGACATTCAGTACTTC. It translates to CAWTLTGRGDIQYF.